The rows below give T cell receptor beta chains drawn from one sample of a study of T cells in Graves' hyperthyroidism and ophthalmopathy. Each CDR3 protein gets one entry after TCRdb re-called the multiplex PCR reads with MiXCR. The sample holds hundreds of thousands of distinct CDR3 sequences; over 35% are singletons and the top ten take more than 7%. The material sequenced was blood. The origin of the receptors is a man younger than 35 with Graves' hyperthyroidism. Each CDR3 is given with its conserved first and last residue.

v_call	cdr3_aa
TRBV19	CASSMEAQLLNQPQHF
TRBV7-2	CASSLVQHGYTF
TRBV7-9	CASSPDMGRANYGYTF
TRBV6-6	CASSYLPYEQYF
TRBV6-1	CASSLENLQETQYF
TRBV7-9	CASSLGDIEAFF
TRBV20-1	CSAVGGHGYTF
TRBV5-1	CASSLSETGELFF
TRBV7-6	CASSPGTGGSPLHF
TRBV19	CASSIGGAGYNEQFF
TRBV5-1	CASSLSSGMYEQYF
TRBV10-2	CAARQGTNTGELFF
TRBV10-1	CASSESTGRGSEKLFF
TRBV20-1	CSASSSRISGANVLTF
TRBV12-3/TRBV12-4	CASSFGTSGRVHETQYF
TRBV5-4	CASSFQLALNSPLHF
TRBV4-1	CASSKPGQGDEQYF
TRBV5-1	CASSLDVGQGRGYYGYTF
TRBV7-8	CASSLDPNRGTEAFF
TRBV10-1	CASRGTVKALGYTF
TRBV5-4	CASSLGYIRGTVLTSGRGEETQYF
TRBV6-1	CASDRQGGLGQPQHF
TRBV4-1	CASSQDGQIYEQYF
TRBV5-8	CASSLLPPPYEQYF
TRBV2	CASRIPGRETQYF
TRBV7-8	CASSPYRDRLNTEAFF
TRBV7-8	CASSLRQSGTGGYTF
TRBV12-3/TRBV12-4	CASSPGTSGGIVSYEQYF
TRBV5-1	CASSFGQLEAFF
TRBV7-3	CASSHQVVQETQYF
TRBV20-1	CSAGGLSYEQYF
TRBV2	CASREDTEAFF
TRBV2	CASSPGQGKQPQHF
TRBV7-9	CASSPLTGTYGYTF
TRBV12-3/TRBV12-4	CASRQNGGEAFF
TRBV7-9	CASSNDRGGGEAFF
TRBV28	CASSSMGGEKLFF
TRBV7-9	CASSEAGGVTGELFF
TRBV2	CASTGQLLGSNQPQHF
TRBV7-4	CASSACRERGSSYEQYF
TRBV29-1	CSVSGAYEQYF
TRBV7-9	CASSQGAGGYGYTF
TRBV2	CASSRDMSSYEQYF
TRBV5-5	CASSSWGDYYEQYF
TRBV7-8	CASSLWSEVDEQYF
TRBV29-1	CSVEVGLGINYGYTF
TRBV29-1	CSVEDRWDEQFF
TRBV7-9	CASSLATSGGYEQYF
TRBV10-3	CASIPAGANSPLHF
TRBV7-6	CASSQGVRGLSAETQDF
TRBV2	CASSPLQGNAEAFF
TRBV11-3	CASSLYDTTSLSF
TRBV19	CASRLLPGTGHEKLFF
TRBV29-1	CSVERTTEAFF
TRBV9	CASSLGTGRNTGELFF
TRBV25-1	CASSAQDILTSEGDEQYF
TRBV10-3	CAINPGDINYGYTF
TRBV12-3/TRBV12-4	CASTITASPLHF
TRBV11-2	CASSLDIFSPRDTEAFF
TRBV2	CASPYEGPPNYGYTF